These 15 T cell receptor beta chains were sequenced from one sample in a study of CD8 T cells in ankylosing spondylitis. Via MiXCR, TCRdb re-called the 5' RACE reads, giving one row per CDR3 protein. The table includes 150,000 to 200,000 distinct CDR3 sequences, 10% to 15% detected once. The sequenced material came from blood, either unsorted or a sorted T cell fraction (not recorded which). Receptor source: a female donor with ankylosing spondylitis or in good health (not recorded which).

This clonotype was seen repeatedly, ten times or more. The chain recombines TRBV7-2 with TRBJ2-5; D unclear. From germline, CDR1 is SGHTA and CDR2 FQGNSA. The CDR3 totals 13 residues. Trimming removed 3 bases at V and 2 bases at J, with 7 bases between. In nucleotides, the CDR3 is TGTGCCAGCAGCTTGGCCCTACAAGAGACCCAGTACTTC. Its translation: CASSLALQETQYF.

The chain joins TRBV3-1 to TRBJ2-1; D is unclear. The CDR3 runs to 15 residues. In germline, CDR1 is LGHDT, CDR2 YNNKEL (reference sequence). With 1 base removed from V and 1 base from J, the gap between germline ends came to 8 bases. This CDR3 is CASSQARWSYNEQFF. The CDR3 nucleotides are TGTGCCAGCAGCCAAGCGAGGTGGTCCTACAATGAGCAGTTCTTC.

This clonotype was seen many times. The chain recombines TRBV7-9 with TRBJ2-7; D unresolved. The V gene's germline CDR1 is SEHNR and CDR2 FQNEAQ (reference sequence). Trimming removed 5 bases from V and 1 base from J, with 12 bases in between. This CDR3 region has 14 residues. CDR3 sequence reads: CASSPSVGSYEQYF. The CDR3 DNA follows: TGTGCCAGCAGCCCTTCGGTAGGGTCCTACGAGCAGTACTTC.

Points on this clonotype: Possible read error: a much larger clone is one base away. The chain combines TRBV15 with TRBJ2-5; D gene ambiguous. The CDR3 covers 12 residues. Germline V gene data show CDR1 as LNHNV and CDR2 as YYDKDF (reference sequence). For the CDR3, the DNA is TGTGCCGCCAGCAGAGCCGGACAGACCCAGTACTTC. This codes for CAASRAGQTQYF.

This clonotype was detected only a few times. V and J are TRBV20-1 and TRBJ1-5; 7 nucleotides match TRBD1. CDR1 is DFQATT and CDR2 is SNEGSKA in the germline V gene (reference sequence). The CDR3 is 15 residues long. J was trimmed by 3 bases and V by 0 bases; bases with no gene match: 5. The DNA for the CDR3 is TGCAGTGCTAGAGATGCACAGGGGCACAATCAGCCCCAGCATTTT. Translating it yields CSARDAQGHNQPQHF.

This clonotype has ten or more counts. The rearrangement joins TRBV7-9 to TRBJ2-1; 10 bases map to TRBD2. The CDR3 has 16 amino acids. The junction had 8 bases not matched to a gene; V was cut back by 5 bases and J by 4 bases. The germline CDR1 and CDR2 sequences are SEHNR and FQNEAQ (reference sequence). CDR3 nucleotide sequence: TGTGCCAGCAGCCCAATCAGCGGGAGGGCGTACAATGAGCAGTTCTTC. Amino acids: CASSPISGRAYNEQFF.

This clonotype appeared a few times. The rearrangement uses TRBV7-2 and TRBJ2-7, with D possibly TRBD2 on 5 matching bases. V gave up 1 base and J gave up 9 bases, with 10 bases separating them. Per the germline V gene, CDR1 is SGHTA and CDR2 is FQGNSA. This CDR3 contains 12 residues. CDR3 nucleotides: TGTGCCAGCAGCTTAGGAGGGCGTCGGCAGTACTTC. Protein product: CASSLGGRRQYF.

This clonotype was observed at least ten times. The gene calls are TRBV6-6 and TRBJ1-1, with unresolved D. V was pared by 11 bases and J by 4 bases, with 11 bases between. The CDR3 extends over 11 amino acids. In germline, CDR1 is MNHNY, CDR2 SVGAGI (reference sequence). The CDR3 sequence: CAGKRGTEAFF. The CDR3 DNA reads TGTGCCGGGAAACGTGGCACTGAAGCTTTCTTT.

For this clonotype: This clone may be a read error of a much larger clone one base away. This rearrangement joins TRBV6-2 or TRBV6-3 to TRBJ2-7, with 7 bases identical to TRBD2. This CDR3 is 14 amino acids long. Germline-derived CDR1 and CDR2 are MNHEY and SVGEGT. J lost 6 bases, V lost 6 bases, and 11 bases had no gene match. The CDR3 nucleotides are TGTGCCAGCAGCGGACTAGTGTGGAGGGGCGAGCAGTACTTC. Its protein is CASSGLVWRGEQYF.

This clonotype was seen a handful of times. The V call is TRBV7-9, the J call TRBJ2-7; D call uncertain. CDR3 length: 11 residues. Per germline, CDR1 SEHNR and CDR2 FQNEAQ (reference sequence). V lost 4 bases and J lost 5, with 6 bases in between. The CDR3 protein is CASSSAHEQYF. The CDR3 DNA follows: TGTGCCAGCAGCTCCGCCCACGAGCAGTACTTC.

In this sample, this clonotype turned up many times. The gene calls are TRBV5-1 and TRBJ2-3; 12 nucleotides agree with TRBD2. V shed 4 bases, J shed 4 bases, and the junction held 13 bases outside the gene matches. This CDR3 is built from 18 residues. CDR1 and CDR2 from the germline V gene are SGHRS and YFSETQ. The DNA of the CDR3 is TGCGCCAGCAGCCCTTTGCTAGCGGGAGGGCCTTCCGCAGATACGCAGTATTTT. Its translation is CASSPLLAGGPSADTQYF.

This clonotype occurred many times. CDR3 in DNA: TGCAGTGCTACCAACAGGGGAAGGAGCAATCAGCCCCAGCATTTT. It yields the protein CSATNRGRSNQPQHF. The rearrangement uses TRBV20-1 and TRBJ1-5, with TRBD1 matching over 7 bases. This CDR3 has 15 residues. CDR1 DFQATT and CDR2 SNEGSKA come from the germline V gene (reference sequence). With 4 bases clipped from V and 1 base from J, the junction kept 7 bases outside the gene matches.

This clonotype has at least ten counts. The CDR3 loop reads CASSEGPNSNQPQHF. The CDR3 DNA is TGTGCCAGCAGTGAAGGACCTAATAGCAATCAGCCCCAGCATTTT. The chain combines TRBV12-3 or TRBV12-4 with TRBJ1-5; D remains ambiguous. Trimming removed 5 bases at V and 0 bases at J, with 11 bases between. The CDR3 has 15 residues.

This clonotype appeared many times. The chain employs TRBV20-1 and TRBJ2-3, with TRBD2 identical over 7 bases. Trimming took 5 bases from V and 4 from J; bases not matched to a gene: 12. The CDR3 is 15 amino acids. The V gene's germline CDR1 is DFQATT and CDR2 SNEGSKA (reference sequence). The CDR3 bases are TGCAGTGCTCATAGCCGAGCGGGAAGAGCAGATACGCAGTATTTT. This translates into CSAHSRAGRADTQYF.

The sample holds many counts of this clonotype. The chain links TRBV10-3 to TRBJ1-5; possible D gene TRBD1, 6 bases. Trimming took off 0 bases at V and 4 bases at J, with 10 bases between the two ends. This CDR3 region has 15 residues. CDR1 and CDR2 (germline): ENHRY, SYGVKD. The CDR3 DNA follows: TGTGCCATCAGTGAGTCGAAAGGGGGGAATCAGCCCCAGCATTTT. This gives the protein CAISESKGGNQPQHF.